This is a list of T cell receptor beta chains from one sample in a study of technical replicates of blood from several donors. Some clones are missing from TCRdb's copy, which holds only in-frame ones; the method was immunoSEQ multiplex PCR. Of more than 75,000 clones listed, 94% are singletons. The material sequenced was T cells isolated from PBMCs. These receptors all come from a human donor in good health. CDR3s include the opening cysteine and the closing phenylalanine or tryptophan. The D gene is left open where the match is weak. The size of a clone is reported for some rows only, either as once, few or many, or as a class for expanded clones.

CASSDDAEANTEAFF	TGTGCCAGCAGTGACGACGCCGAGGCGAACACTGAAGCTTTCTTT	TRBV6-1	TRBJ1-1	NA	NA
CATEQTYEQYF	TGTGCCACCGAACAGACCTACGAGCAGTACTTC	TRBV6-1	TRBJ2-7	NA	NA
CASRFPVEGQGARVFGEKLFF	TGTGCAAGTCGCTTTCCCGTTGAGGGACAGGGGGCGCGGGTTTTTGGTGAAAAACTGTTTTTT	TRBV12-2	TRBJ1-4	NA	NA
CASSLNGPGELYF	TGTGCCAGCAGCCTTAATGGGCCAGGGGAACTGTACTTC	TRBV11-3	TRBJ2-7	NA	NA
CASSKPDTEAFF	TGTGCCAGCAGCAAACCCGACACTGAAGCTTTCTTT	TRBV21-1	TRBJ1-1	NA	NA
CASSHSYEQYF	TGTGCCAGCTCACATTCATACGAGCAGTACTTC	TRBV6-5	TRBJ2-7	NA	NA
CATRQDANYGYTF	TGTGCCACCCGACAGGATGCTAACTATGGCTACACCTTC	TRBV28	TRBJ1-2	NA	NA
CAWSGAGLYNEQFF	TGTGCCTGGAGTGGCGCGGGCCTCTACAATGAGCAGTTCTTC	TRBV30	TRBJ2-1	NA	NA
CAISAPPRLLAGDTDTQYF	TGTGCCATCAGTGCCCCACCCAGGCTCCTAGCGGGGGACACAGATACGCAGTATTTT	TRBV10-3	TRBJ2-3	TRBD2	NA
CASSLAGGAGTLNEKLFF	TGTGCCAGCAGTTTAGCAGGGGGCGCAGGAACGCTTAATGAAAAACTGTTTTTT	TRBV27	TRBJ1-4	TRBD1	NA
CASSQDGGYQPQHF	TGCGCCAGCAGCCAAGATGGGGGGTATCAGCCCCAGCATTTT	TRBV4-3	TRBJ1-5	NA	NA
CASSLAGYEQYF	TGTGCCAGCAGTTTAGCGGGGTACGAGCAGTACTTC	TRBV28	TRBJ2-7	NA	NA
CASRGASTDTQYF	TGTGCCTCCCGGGGGGCGAGCACAGATACGCAGTATTTT	TRBV30	TRBJ2-3	NA	once
CASSADYRTDTQYF	TGTGCCAGCAGCGCGGACTATCGCACAGATACGCAGTATTTT	TRBV9	TRBJ2-3	NA	NA
CASSLIGAYGNQPQHF	TGTGCCAGCAGTTTAATTGGGGCGTACGGCAATCAGCCCCAGCATTTT	TRBV27	TRBJ1-5	NA	NA
CASSFRRQGELAKNIQYF	TGCGCCAGCAGCTTTCGGAGACAGGGCGAACTAGCCAAAAACATTCAGTACTTC	TRBV5-1	TRBJ2-4	TRBD1	NA
CASRQGPYSNQPQHF	TGTGCCAGCAGGCAGGGGCCGTATAGCAATCAGCCCCAGCATTTT	TRBV27	TRBJ1-5	NA	NA
CSVREAYGYTF	TGCAGCGTCAGGGAGGCCTATGGCTACACCTTC	TRBV29-1	TRBJ1-2	NA	NA
CASSPLLLRDGGNIQYF	TGTGCCAGCAGCCCCCTCCTCTTGCGGGATGGGGGGAACATTCAGTACTTC	TRBV7-6	TRBJ2-4	NA	NA
CASSYSIGEVTGELFF	TGTGCCAGCAGTTACTCAATTGGAGAGGTCACCGGGGAGCTGTTTTTT	TRBV6-5	TRBJ2-2	NA	once
CAISVGGTGDTQYF	TGTGCCATCAGTGTAGGCGGGACGGGAGATACGCAGTATTTT	TRBV10-3	TRBJ2-3	NA	NA
CASSLDTNYGYTF	TGTGCCAGCAGCTTGGACACCAACTATGGCTACACCTTC	TRBV7-3	TRBJ1-2	NA	NA
CASSVDPTCRRQGSHQPQHF	TGTGCCAGCAGCGTAGATCCCACGTGCCGGAGACAGGGGAGCCATCAGCCCCAGCATTTT	TRBV9	TRBJ1-5	TRBD1	NA
CASSRDRGRGYTF	TGTGCCAGTAGTCGGGACAGGGGCCGGGGCTACACCTTC	TRBV19	TRBJ1-2	TRBD1	NA
CATQGEAGNTIYF	TGTGCCACCCAAGGGGAGGCAGGAAACACCATATATTTT	TRBV19	TRBJ1-3	NA	NA
CASRPSIQGGSGNTIYF	TGTGCCAGTAGGCCCTCAATACAGGGGGGATCTGGAAACACCATATATTTT	TRBV19	TRBJ1-3	TRBD1	NA
CASSLSLSLAPETQYF	TGTGCCAGCAGCTTGTCCCTTAGTCTCGCCCCAGAGACCCAGTACTTC	TRBV7-8	TRBJ2-5	NA	NA
CASTRQDYGYTF	TGTGCCAGCACGAGACAGGACTATGGCTACACCTTC	TRBV28	TRBJ1-2	NA	NA
CASSPSGRNTDTQYF	TGCGCCAGCAGCCCTAGCGGGAGGAACACAGATACGCAGTATTTT	TRBV5-1	TRBJ2-3	TRBD2	few
CASSHDRDRGWNTGELFF	TGTGCCAGCAGCCACGACCGGGACAGGGGTTGGAACACCGGGGAGCTGTTTTTT	TRBV14	TRBJ2-2	TRBD1	NA
CASSKLTGVSYEQYF	TGTGCCAGCAGCAAGTTGACAGGGGTCTCCTACGAGCAGTACTTC	TRBV9	TRBJ2-7	TRBD1	NA
CASKRETQYF	TGTGCCAGCAAACGGGAGACCCAGTACTTC	TRBV5-8	TRBJ2-5	NA	NA
CSVVGEKLFF	TGCAGCGTTGTCGGTGAAAAACTGTTTTTT	TRBV29-1	TRBJ1-4	NA	NA
CASRSTGEQPQHF	TGTGCCAGTAGGAGTACAGGGGAGCAGCCCCAGCATTTT	TRBV19	TRBJ1-5	TRBD1	NA
CASSFRGGHSYEQYF	TGTGCCAGCAGTTTCCGCGGCGGACACTCCTACGAGCAGTACTTC	TRBV28	TRBJ2-7	NA	NA
CSGRDRGLNTEAFF	TGCAGCGGCCGGGACAGGGGTTTGAATACTGAAGCTTTCTTT	TRBV29-1	TRBJ1-1	TRBD1	few
CASIKRGVTSGSYEQYF	TGTGCCAGCATTAAGAGGGGGGTGACTAGCGGGAGTTACGAGCAGTACTTC	TRBV11-2	TRBJ2-7	TRBD2	NA
CASSLLSGSVYEQYF	TGTGCCAGCAGCCTCTTAAGCGGGAGTGTCTACGAGCAGTACTTC	TRBV6-5	TRBJ2-7	TRBD2	NA
CASPKTGVGELFF	TGTGCCAGCCCCAAGACAGGGGTCGGGGAGCTGTTTTTT	TRBV11-3	TRBJ2-2	TRBD1	NA